The 5 T cell receptor beta chains given below trace back to one sample, sequenced in a study of CD8+CD57+ T cells in acquired aplastic anemia. CD8+CD57+ cell expansion, shown by flow cytometry, had occurred in the patients selected for sequencing. Investigators profiled TCR beta VDJ and CDR3 from genomic DNA template. MiXCR, run by TCRdb on the reads, gives a single entry per CDR3 protein. The table has about 200,000 distinct CDR3 sequences, over 55% seen once. Sequencing was performed on sorted CD4+, CD8+, or CD8+CD57+ T cells (not recorded which) from PBMCs. The receptors were sampled from a human donor with aplastic anemia.

Only a few counts were recorded for this clonotype. V gene TRBV20-1 combines with J gene TRBJ2-5; 9 positions match TRBD2. With V trimmed by 6 bases and J by 5 bases, 16 bases remained unmatched. This CDR3 is built from 16 residues. Germline values: CDR1 DFQATT, CDR2 SNEGSKA (reference sequence). This chain's CDR3 is CSAQGTAGGPWETQYF. In DNA form, the CDR3 reads TGCAGTGCCCAAGGAACGGCGGGAGGGCCGTGGGAGACCCAGTACTTC.

The rearrangement joins TRBV20-1 to TRBJ1-1; a weak D match, TRBD1 (5 bases). Germline assignment: CDR1 DFQATT and CDR2 SNEGSKA (reference sequence). Trimming stripped 5 bases from V and 2 bases from J, with 9 bases between. The CDR3 spans 12 residues. The CDR3 sequence: CSAWDLNTEAFF. The DNA of the CDR3 is TGCAGTGCTTGGGACCTTAACACTGAAGCTTTCTTT.

This clonotype came up a few times. The rearrangement uses TRBV15 and TRBJ2-5; D ambiguous. Germline V gene data show CDR1 as LNHNV and CDR2 as YYDKDF (reference sequence). The CDR3 runs to 15 residues. V lost 3 bases, J lost 4 bases, and 15 bases lay in between. The CDR3 DNA reads as TGTGCCACCAGCAGTGTCGCATTGGTCGGAGAGACCCAGTACTTC. Protein: CATSSVALVGETQYF.

The rearrangement joins TRBV20-1 to TRBJ2-7; D gene ambiguous. This CDR3 comprises 13 residues. V lost 3 bases and J lost 3, with 12 bases in between. The germline gives CDR1 DFQATT, CDR2 SNEGSKA (reference sequence). The CDR3 loop reads CSARAGVNYEQYF. The DNA of the CDR3 is TGCAGTGCTAGGGCTGGCGTTAACTACGAGCAGTACTTC.

This rearrangement joins TRBV24-1 to TRBJ1-5; unclear D gene. The V and J ends lost 9 bases and 3 bases respectively, with 11 bases between them. Germline loops: CDR1 KGHDR, CDR2 SFDVKD. This CDR3 comprises 13 residues. In nucleotides, the CDR3 is TGTGCCACCTCGGAAGGGATCAATCAGCCCCAGCATTTT. It translates to CATSEGINQPQHF.